These T cell receptor beta chains were read from a single sample in a study of regulatory T cells in long-lasting Graves disease. Using its own MiXCR run on the multiplex PCR reads, TCRdb lists one record per CDR3 protein. The repertoire consists of 550,000 to 600,000 distinct CDR3 sequences, with more than 15% occurring once and the leading ten covering about 11%. These data were likewise used in another study, on T cells in Graves' hyperthyroidism and ophthalmopathy.

The specimen comprised peripheral blood mononuclear cells (PBMCs), sampled at new diagnosis, from a patient treated with antithyroid drugs. These receptors all stem from a man between 18 and 35 years old with Graves disease. The CDR3 runs from the conserved cysteine through the conserved F or W. Each record gives: J gene, clone size, D gene, V gene, CDR3 protein, CDR3 DNA. The D gene is left open where the match is weak. Rows may omit the clone size; those that give it use once, few, many or a size class.

J gene: TRBJ1-2
clone size: -
D gene: TRBD1
V gene: TRBV9
CDR3 protein: CASSVPGTGGIYTF
CDR3 DNA: TGTGCCAGCAGCGTTCCTGGGACAGGGGGCATCTACACCTTC

J gene: TRBJ2-7
clone size: once
D gene: TRBD2
V gene: TRBV7-2
CDR3 protein: CAGRTSGSSEQYF
CDR3 DNA: TGTGCCGGAAGGACTAGCGGGAGTTCCGAGCAGTACTTC

J gene: TRBJ2-7
clone size: few
D gene: TRBD2
V gene: TRBV7-2
CDR3 protein: CASSLAGWGSYEQYF
CDR3 DNA: TGTGCCAGCAGCCTAGCGGGCTGGGGTTCCTACGAGCAGTACTTC

J gene: TRBJ1-4
clone size: -
D gene: -
V gene: TRBV19
CDR3 protein: CASSSTMGMEKLFF
CDR3 DNA: TGTGCCAGTAGCTCGACGATGGGCATGGAAAAACTGTTTTTT

J gene: TRBJ2-7
clone size: many
D gene: -
V gene: TRBV5-1
CDR3 protein: CASSIGTTGREQYF
CDR3 DNA: TGCGCCAGCAGCATCGGGACAACCGGGAGGGAGCAGTACTTC

J gene: TRBJ1-2
clone size: -
D gene: TRBD1
V gene: TRBV10-3
CDR3 protein: CAIAKTDRQGGYTF
CDR3 DNA: TGTGCCATCGCCAAAACGGACAGGCAGGGCGGCTACACCTTC

J gene: TRBJ2-3
clone size: -
D gene: TRBD2
V gene: TRBV5-1
CDR3 protein: CASSLGWTSGTSTDTQYF
CDR3 DNA: TGCGCCAGCAGCTTGGGTTGGACTAGCGGTACTAGCACAGATACGCAGTATTTT

J gene: TRBJ1-1
clone size: -
D gene: -
V gene: TRBV20-1
CDR3 protein: CSARDDTEAFF
CDR3 DNA: TGCAGTGCTAGGGACGACACTGAAGCTTTCTTT

J gene: TRBJ2-3
clone size: -
D gene: -
V gene: TRBV9
CDR3 protein: CASSVDGGKADTQYF
CDR3 DNA: TGTGCCAGCAGCGTAGATGGCGGGAAGGCAGATACGCAGTATTTT

J gene: TRBJ2-2
clone size: -
D gene: TRBD1
V gene: TRBV9
CDR3 protein: CASSNTGAGELFF
CDR3 DNA: TGTGCCAGCAGCAACACAGGGGCCGGGGAGCTGTTTTTT

J gene: TRBJ2-5
clone size: many
D gene: TRBD2
V gene: TRBV12-3/TRBV12-4
CDR3 protein: CASSWEGPQETQYF
CDR3 DNA: TGTGCCAGCAGCTGGGAGGGACCGCAAGAGACCCAGTACTTC

J gene: TRBJ2-1
clone size: few
D gene: TRBD2
V gene: TRBV12-3/TRBV12-4
CDR3 protein: CASSTGLAGPEEQFF
CDR3 DNA: TGTGCCAGCAGTACGGGACTAGCGGGACCGGAGGAGCAGTTCTTC

J gene: TRBJ2-3
clone size: few
D gene: TRBD2
V gene: TRBV5-1
CDR3 protein: CASSLSLAGITDTQYF
CDR3 DNA: TGCGCCAGCAGCTTGAGCCTAGCGGGTATTACAGATACGCAGTATTTT

J gene: TRBJ2-1
clone size: many
D gene: TRBD2
V gene: TRBV28
CDR3 protein: CASSLRTSGYNEQFF
CDR3 DNA: TGTGCCAGCAGTTTAAGGACTAGCGGTTACAATGAGCAGTTCTTC

J gene: TRBJ1-2
clone size: -
D gene: -
V gene: TRBV27
CDR3 protein: CASSRTDETGGYTF
CDR3 DNA: TGTGCCAGCTCCAGGACGGACGAGACGGGGGGCTACACCTTC

J gene: TRBJ2-7
clone size: many
D gene: -
V gene: TRBV11-2
CDR3 protein: CASRSLGTSYEQYF
CDR3 DNA: TGTGCCAGCAGGTCACTAGGGACATCCTACGAGCAGTACTTC

J gene: TRBJ1-5
clone size: -
D gene: -
V gene: TRBV27
CDR3 protein: CASSFGQSSNQPQHF
CDR3 DNA: TGTGCCAGCAGTTTCGGACAGTCTAGCAATCAGCCCCAGCATTTT

J gene: TRBJ2-6
clone size: -
D gene: -
V gene: TRBV4-1
CDR3 protein: CASSQDGGTGANVLTF
CDR3 DNA: TGCGCCAGCAGCCAAGATGGAGGGACTGGGGCCAACGTCCTGACTTTC

J gene: TRBJ1-5
clone size: -
D gene: -
V gene: TRBV19
CDR3 protein: CASRVGPNQNQPQHF
CDR3 DNA: TGTGCCAGTAGGGTCGGACCGAACCAAAATCAGCCCCAGCATTTT

J gene: TRBJ2-1
clone size: many
D gene: TRBD2
V gene: TRBV12-3/TRBV12-4
CDR3 protein: CASRKPGLGTNEQFF
CDR3 DNA: TGTGCCAGCAGGAAGCCGGGACTAGGTACGAATGAGCAGTTCTTC

J gene: TRBJ2-1
clone size: many
D gene: TRBD2
V gene: TRBV27
CDR3 protein: CASSLVTSGSSYNEQFF
CDR3 DNA: TGTGCCAGCAGTTTAGTAACTAGCGGGAGTTCCTACAATGAGCAGTTCTTC

J gene: TRBJ2-1
clone size: many
D gene: TRBD2
V gene: TRBV7-2
CDR3 protein: CASSPPAAGDPLYNEQFF
CDR3 DNA: TGTGCCAGCAGCCCGCCCGCAGCGGGGGACCCCCTCTACAATGAGCAGTTCTTC

J gene: TRBJ2-3
clone size: many
D gene: -
V gene: TRBV11-2
CDR3 protein: CASSTQVGGDTQYF
CDR3 DNA: TGTGCCAGCAGCACCCAGGTGGGGGGAGATACGCAGTATTTT

J gene: TRBJ1-1
clone size: many
D gene: -
V gene: TRBV18
CDR3 protein: CASSPPSGPTEAFF
CDR3 DNA: TGTGCCAGCTCACCACCGTCCGGCCCCACTGAAGCTTTCTTT

J gene: TRBJ2-2
clone size: many
D gene: TRBD2
V gene: TRBV12-3/TRBV12-4
CDR3 protein: CASITSPGLAENTGELFF
CDR3 DNA: TGTGCCAGCATTACTTCACCGGGACTAGCGGAGAACACCGGGGAGCTGTTTTTT

J gene: TRBJ2-2
clone size: -
D gene: TRBD2
V gene: TRBV9
CDR3 protein: CASSPSGSRAGELFF
CDR3 DNA: TGTGCCAGCAGCCCTAGCGGGAGCAGGGCCGGGGAGCTGTTTTTT

J gene: TRBJ1-1
clone size: few
D gene: -
V gene: TRBV6-5
CDR3 protein: CASSYSSYTEAFF
CDR3 DNA: TGTGCCAGCAGTTACTCGAGTTACACTGAAGCTTTCTTT

J gene: TRBJ1-3
clone size: few
D gene: -
V gene: TRBV29-1
CDR3 protein: CSVDWSRRGSSGNTIYF
CDR3 DNA: TGCAGCGTTGATTGGTCCCGGCGGGGAAGCTCTGGAAACACCATATATTTT

J gene: TRBJ2-1
clone size: many
D gene: -
V gene: TRBV12-3/TRBV12-4
CDR3 protein: CASRYSWDEQFF
CDR3 DNA: TGTGCCAGCAGGTATTCTTGGGATGAGCAGTTCTTC

J gene: TRBJ1-5
clone size: -
D gene: TRBD1
V gene: TRBV28
CDR3 protein: CASSQDRGNSNQPQHF
CDR3 DNA: TGTGCCAGCAGCCAAGACAGGGGAAATAGCAATCAGCCCCAGCATTTT

J gene: TRBJ2-5
clone size: many
D gene: -
V gene: TRBV6-5
CDR3 protein: CASSYGRETQYF
CDR3 DNA: TGTGCCAGCAGTTACGGGAGAGAGACCCAGTACTTC

J gene: TRBJ2-3
clone size: few
D gene: TRBD1
V gene: TRBV29-1
CDR3 protein: CSVEIRDRGTGRQYF
CDR3 DNA: TGCAGCGTCGAGATCCGGGACAGGGGGACTGGGCGGCAGTATTTT

J gene: TRBJ2-7
clone size: few
D gene: -
V gene: TRBV30
CDR3 protein: CAWSDGYEQYF
CDR3 DNA: TGTGCCTGGAGTGACGGCTACGAGCAGTACTTC

J gene: TRBJ2-7
clone size: -
D gene: TRBD1
V gene: TRBV15
CDR3 protein: CATSSAPFLDRRDSYEQYF
CDR3 DNA: TGTGCCACCAGCAGTGCCCCCTTCCTGGACAGGAGAGATTCCTACGAGCAGTACTTC

J gene: TRBJ2-3
clone size: few
D gene: TRBD2
V gene: TRBV5-1
CDR3 protein: CASSPSSSGKTDTQYF
CDR3 DNA: TGCGCCAGCAGCCCGAGCTCGAGCGGGAAGACAGATACGCAGTATTTT

J gene: TRBJ2-7
clone size: -
D gene: TRBD2
V gene: TRBV6-1
CDR3 protein: CASRAPGLAGYEQYF
CDR3 DNA: TGTGCCAGCAGAGCACCGGGACTAGCGGGATACGAGCAGTACTTC

J gene: TRBJ2-1
clone size: few
D gene: -
V gene: TRBV19
CDR3 protein: CASSGDRSNEQFF
CDR3 DNA: TGTGCCAGTAGTGGGGACCGTAGCAATGAGCAGTTCTTC

J gene: TRBJ2-5
clone size: many
D gene: TRBD2
V gene: TRBV20-1
CDR3 protein: CSANPTSGSVRETQYF
CDR3 DNA: TGCAGTGCTAACCCGACTAGCGGGAGTGTGCGAGAGACCCAGTACTTC

J gene: TRBJ1-1
clone size: many
D gene: -
V gene: TRBV3-1
CDR3 protein: CASRQATANTEAFF
CDR3 DNA: TGTGCCAGCAGACAAGCGACAGCCAACACTGAAGCTTTCTTT

J gene: TRBJ1-1
clone size: few
D gene: -
V gene: TRBV5-6
CDR3 protein: CASSLWGAGPGAFF
CDR3 DNA: TGTGCCAGCAGCTTGTGGGGGGCTGGCCCGGGAGCTTTCTTT

J gene: TRBJ2-1
clone size: -
D gene: -
V gene: TRBV20-1
CDR3 protein: CSARAPGWSYNEQFF
CDR3 DNA: TGCAGTGCTAGAGCTCCGGGATGGAGCTACAATGAGCAGTTCTTC

J gene: TRBJ2-3
clone size: -
D gene: -
V gene: TRBV14
CDR3 protein: CASSQDGWSDTQYF
CDR3 DNA: TGTGCCAGCAGCCAAGATGGGTGGTCAGATACGCAGTATTTT

J gene: TRBJ1-2
clone size: -
D gene: TRBD1
V gene: TRBV30
CDR3 protein: CAWGAPTGGYYGYTF
CDR3 DNA: TGTGCCTGGGGGGCTCCGACAGGGGGTTACTATGGCTACACCTTC

J gene: TRBJ2-7
clone size: -
D gene: TRBD1
V gene: TRBV5-5
CDR3 protein: CASSFGLLRRQGLPGYEQYF
CDR3 DNA: TGTGCCAGCAGCTTTGGCCTCTTAAGGAGACAGGGGCTCCCCGGGTACGAGCAGTACTTC

J gene: TRBJ2-2
clone size: many
D gene: -
V gene: TRBV30
CDR3 protein: CAWTRTGELFF
CDR3 DNA: TGTGCCTGGACCCGAACCGGGGAGCTGTTTTTT

J gene: TRBJ2-2
clone size: many
D gene: TRBD2
V gene: TRBV11-2
CDR3 protein: CASSLVGLAVYTGELFF
CDR3 DNA: TGTGCCAGCAGCTTAGTGGGACTAGCGGTCTACACCGGGGAGCTGTTTTTT

J gene: TRBJ2-5
clone size: -
D gene: -
V gene: TRBV7-2
CDR3 protein: CASSLLRGGLAETQYF
CDR3 DNA: TGTGCCAGCAGCTTATTAAGGGGGGGTTTGGCCGAGACCCAGTACTTC

J gene: TRBJ2-6
clone size: -
D gene: -
V gene: TRBV7-9
CDR3 protein: CASSSVGGTRGANVLTF
CDR3 DNA: TGTGCCAGCAGCTCGGTCGGGGGCACAAGGGGGGCCAACGTCCTGACTTTC

J gene: TRBJ2-7
clone size: many
D gene: -
V gene: TRBV20-1
CDR3 protein: CSAGRGHPYEQYF
CDR3 DNA: TGCAGTGCCGGTAGGGGACACCCCTACGAGCAGTACTTC

J gene: TRBJ2-1
clone size: -
D gene: TRBD2
V gene: TRBV5-4
CDR3 protein: CASSLSGGRLDEQFF
CDR3 DNA: TGTGCCAGCAGCTTGTCTGGCGGGAGGTTGGATGAGCAGTTCTTC

J gene: TRBJ2-4
clone size: many
D gene: -
V gene: TRBV7-3
CDR3 protein: CASSTLGGIQYF
CDR3 DNA: TGTGCCAGCAGCACCCTCGGGGGCATTCAGTACTTC

J gene: TRBJ2-7
clone size: -
D gene: TRBD2
V gene: TRBV24-1
CDR3 protein: CATSDRGLAGGYEQYF
CDR3 DNA: TGTGCCACCAGTGATAGGGGACTAGCGGGAGGTTACGAGCAGTACTTC

J gene: TRBJ2-7
clone size: -
D gene: -
V gene: TRBV5-5
CDR3 protein: CASSSAGNEQYF
CDR3 DNA: TGTGCCAGCAGCTCCGCGGGTAACGAGCAGTACTTC

J gene: TRBJ2-1
clone size: many
D gene: TRBD2
V gene: TRBV20-1
CDR3 protein: CSARELAGKFF
CDR3 DNA: TGCAGTGCTAGAGAGCTAGCGGGAAAGTTCTTC

J gene: TRBJ1-2
clone size: many
D gene: -
V gene: TRBV29-1
CDR3 protein: CSVEEGSYGYTF
CDR3 DNA: TGCAGCGTTGAGGAGGGGAGCTATGGCTACACCTTC

J gene: TRBJ2-3
clone size: -
D gene: TRBD1
V gene: TRBV9
CDR3 protein: CASSNPRDRGMRDTQYF
CDR3 DNA: TGTGCCAGCAGCAACCCCCGGGACAGGGGGATGAGAGATACGCAGTATTTT

J gene: TRBJ2-5
clone size: -
D gene: TRBD2
V gene: TRBV5-1
CDR3 protein: CASSPAAGTSGYLYQETQYF
CDR3 DNA: TGCGCCAGCAGCCCGGCAGCCGGGACTAGCGGGTATTTGTACCAAGAGACCCAGTACTTC

J gene: TRBJ2-5
clone size: many
D gene: TRBD2
V gene: TRBV6-1
CDR3 protein: CASPRGAGGTETQYF
CDR3 DNA: TGTGCCAGCCCCCGAGGGGCGGGAGGGACAGAGACCCAGTACTTC

J gene: TRBJ1-6
clone size: few
D gene: -
V gene: TRBV20-1
CDR3 protein: CSGRKSAGNSPLHF
CDR3 DNA: TGCAGTGGTAGGAAGAGCGCGGGGAATTCACCCCTCCACTTT